The clone carrying this T cell receptor (beta chain) was picked up a small number of times. The antigen is unknown. This record comes from a study of radiotherapy plus CTLA-4 blockade in lung cancer. Overall study context: Objective responses were documented in about 18% of patients, with disease control in about 28%.

Study-level results: Peripheral blood showed expansion of tumor-derived TCR clones after radiotherapy and ipilimumab. Response was reportedly best predicted by early blood T cell clone dynamics, with interferon-beta.

The table came from immunoSEQ multiplex PCR; TCRdb's copy has only in-frame clones and leaves some out. The table lists roughly 98,000 clones, approximately 78% of them singletons. Patients with chemo-refractory metastatic non-small-cell lung cancer received focal radiation plus CTLA-4 blockade with ipilimumab. This sequence originates from a human donor with non-small cell lung cancer who had a partial response to radiotherapy plus ipilimumab. Specimen: peripheral blood, collected from a patient treated with radiotherapy plus ipilimumab.

The CDR3: CASSRDRGETQYF. The CDR3 DNA is TGTGCCAGCAGCAGGGACAGGGGAGAGACCCAGTACTTC. J is TRBJ2-5 and V is TRBV6-6; TRBD1 agrees at 10 bases. V dropped 6 bases and J dropped 4; count of bases not matched to a gene: 2. The CDR3 loop spans 13 amino acids. Looked up from germline, CDR1 is MNHNY and CDR2 is SVGAGI (reference sequence).